This T cell receptor (beta chain) was captured by sequencing in a study of blood T cell repertoires in COVID-19 (dated by TCRdb to the early 2020s). Turning to the overall study: Samples covering the acute and convalescent phases of COVID-19 were provided by collaborators in the United States, Italy and Spain. The prospective study material was composed of cDNA or gDNA derived from T cells, B-cell-depleted T cells, or PBMCs. Subjects who had been exposed to COVID-19, were actively infected with it, or had recovered from it provided the deeply sampled blood TCRbeta repertoires that made up the dataset. A freely available public database, intended as a resource for researchers studying the immune response to SARS-CoV-2, is where the repertoires were released. Samples came from the ongoing ImmuneRACE study (first 160 participants) plus 1,254 subjects from 6 global collaborators. A de-identified subject ID, COVID-19 status, age in years and sex were almost always included in the sample metadata. HLA class I and class II types, where available, came from metadata supplied by the sample provider rather than from assay-based typing.

Regarding this clone: It has no known antigen specificity. No base qualities exist here, and no much larger clone lies one base off it.

The immunoSEQ Assay, a bias-controlled multiplex PCR, was used to amplify TCRbeta CDR3 regions from genomic DNA. The authors processed their data as follows. Nucleated cell counts per sample were estimated from amplification of reference gene primers within the assay. To quantify the absolute abundance of each unique TCRbeta CDR3 rearrangement, sequence reads were collapsed and filtered. For each sample, productive Simpson clonality was calculated as the square root of Simpson's diversity index across productive rearrangements. TCRdb mirrors the immuneACCESS table, restricted to in-frame sequences. Some clones are absent from its copies; in checked studies, under half trace to an unresolved V gene, and the reason for the others is unknown. For V, J and clone size, that table is used; D and trimming come from the DNA. This sample lists around 180,000 clones; approximately 80% were detected once. Roughly 7.1% of the sample lies in the top ten.

General findings and caveats noted by the study authors: How much clinical and demographic metadata was included differed by source and by participant, and the metadata was provided uncurated.

Collaborating institutions collected whole blood in K2EDTA tubes following their own protocols. For TCRbeta analysis, collaborators shipped samples in one of three forms: frozen whole blood, isolated PBMCs, or DNA extracted from either of those sample types. Material: peripheral blood. This clonotype was sampled from a human donor in a cohort sampled during active COVID-19.

The CDR3 amino acid sequence is: CASSPTTRGLNSGNTIYF. The DNA sequence is given as TGTGCCAGCTCACCCACCACCAGGGGGCTGAACTCTGGAAACACCATATATTTT. The chain uses TRBV18 and TRBJ1-3; 8 nucleotides in the junction match TRBD1. CDR1 and CDR2 (KGHSH, LQKENI) derive from the germline V gene. There are 18 amino acids in the CDR3, from cysteine to phenylalanine inclusive. The read is trimmed to its CDR3 DNA, 54 bases read in frame from base 1. After removal of 3 bases from V and 0 bases from J, the junction retains 10 bases not matched to a gene.